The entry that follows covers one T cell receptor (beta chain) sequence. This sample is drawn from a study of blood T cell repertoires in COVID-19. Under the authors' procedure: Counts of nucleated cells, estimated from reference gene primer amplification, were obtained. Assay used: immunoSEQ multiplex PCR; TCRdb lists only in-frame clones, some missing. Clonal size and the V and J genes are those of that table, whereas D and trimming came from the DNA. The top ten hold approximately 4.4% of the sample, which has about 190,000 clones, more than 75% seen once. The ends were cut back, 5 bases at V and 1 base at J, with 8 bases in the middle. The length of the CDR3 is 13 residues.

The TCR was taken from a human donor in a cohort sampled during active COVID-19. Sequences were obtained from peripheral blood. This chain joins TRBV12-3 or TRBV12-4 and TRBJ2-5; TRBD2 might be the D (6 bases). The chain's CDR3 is CASSVSGQETQYF. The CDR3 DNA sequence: TGTGCCAGCAGTGTTAGCGGCCAAGAGACCCAGTACTTC.